A single T cell receptor (beta chain) is shown here with its context. Its antigen is currently unknown. Primers for the PCR totalled 60 Vbeta and 13 Jbeta. Measured with immunoSEQ multiplex PCR; TCRdb has only the in-frame clones, and not every one. The data hold roughly 100,000 clones, with 63% observed a single time. The data belong to a study of cytomegalovirus exposure and HLA in healthy donors. CDR3 length: 17 amino acids. With 6 bases clipped from V and 0 bases from J, the junction kept 7 bases outside the gene matches. Germline values: CDR1 SNHLY, CDR2 FYNNEI. Study results and limitations: Rare sequences made up most TCRs, while some public TCRs were found in many donors. About 90% or about 30% of the time was how often most TCR beta V segments were productive, according to an earlier analysis.

The receptor was isolated from a human donor in good health. This chain links TRBV2 with TRBJ1-5, with 11 bases identical to TRBD1. Material: PBMCs. This chain's CDR3 is CASRGQGAPDSNQPQHF. CDR3 bases: TGTGCCAGCAGAGGACAGGGGGCACCGGATAGCAATCAGCCCCAGCATTTT.